A single sample is the source of the 14 T cell receptor beta chains below, sequenced in a study of OX40 agonist ivuxolimab in advanced cancers. Repertoires were generated with immunoSEQ multiplex PCR, while TCRdb's copy carries only in-frame clones and drops some. The sample includes about 77,000 clones, 86% of them seen just once. The sequencing used CD4+ or CD8+ T cells sorted from blood, collected in a trial of the OX40 agonist ivuxolimab. The origin of the receptors is an adult with an advanced solid tumor such as melanoma, head and neck, liver or kidney cancer.

As DNA, the CDR3 is TGTGCCAGCACCACCTTTAGGCTCCTAGCCAAAAACATTCAGTACTTC. Its protein is CASTTFRLLAKNIQYF. J is TRBJ2-4 and V is TRBV27; the D is unclear. V shed 7 bases and J shed 0 bases, with 16 bases lying between them. This CDR3 comprises 16 residues. Germline lookup yields CDR1 MNHEY and CDR2 SMNVEV (reference sequence).

V and J are TRBV12-5 and TRBJ1-2; D remains unclear. The CDR3 is made up of 14 amino acids. Germline CDR1 LGHNT, CDR2 FRNRAP. The germline V and J ends were trimmed by 2 bases and 6 bases, with 13 bases remaining between them. CDR3 amino acids: CASGLSVLKDGYTF. In DNA form, the CDR3 reads TGTGCTAGTGGTTTGTCGGTGCTCAAAGATGGCTACACCTTC.

The chain combines TRBV9 with TRBJ2-7; D unclear. Trimming pared 4 bases from V and 0 bases from J, leaving 11 bases between. CDR3 length: 14 residues. The V gene's germline CDR1 is SGDLS and CDR2 YYNGEE. CDR3 protein: CASSPKKSSYEQYF. The CDR3 nucleotides read TGTGCCAGCAGCCCAAAAAAATCCTCCTACGAGCAGTACTTC.

The V call is TRBV6-1, the J call TRBJ2-3; 7 bases match TRBD2. The CDR3 contains 14 residues. CDR1 is MNHNS and CDR2 is SASEGT in the germline V gene. Trimming cost V 8 bases and J 3 bases; bases outside gene matches: 8. CDR3 nucleotide sequence: TGTGCCAGCCGTACCTGGGGGGGGACAGATACGCAGTATTTT. This sequence encodes CASRTWGGTDTQYF.

CDR3 region: CASSLAGGAYEQYF. CDR3 sequence (DNA): TGTGCCAGCAGCTTAGCGGGAGGGGCCTACGAGCAGTACTTC. The V gene is TRBV13, the J gene TRBJ2-7, with 8 positions matching TRBD2. V gave up 1 base and J gave up 2 bases; unmatched junction bases: 1. Germline CDR1 and CDR2: PRHDT and FYEKMQ (reference sequence). CDR3 length: 14 amino acids.

This chain uses TRBV7-2 with TRBJ1-3, with a tentative D call TRBD1 (5 bases). Germline CDR1 is SGHTA and CDR2 is FQGNSA. Trimming shortened V by 5 bases and J by 0 bases, and 11 bases separated the two germline ends. The CDR3 is 15 residues long. CDR3 sequence (DNA): TGTGCCAGCAGCACACAGGCGGGCTCTGGAAACACCATATATTTT. Its protein is CASSTQAGSGNTIYF.

The CDR3 sequence is CASSLASGRGNTEAFF. DNA of the CDR3: TGTGCCAGCAGCTTAGCTTCAGGGAGGGGGAACACTGAAGCTTTCTTT. The rearrangement links TRBV7-2 to TRBJ1-1, with a tentative D call TRBD1 (5 bases). CDR1 and CDR2 (germline): SGHTA, FQGNSA. Trimming pared 0 bases from V and 1 base from J, leaving 12 bases between. The CDR3 is made up of 16 amino acids.

The chain uses TRBV5-1 and TRBJ2-1; 10 bases are shared with TRBD2. The junction had 0 bases not matched to a gene; V was cut back by 0 bases and J by 3 bases. The CDR3 sequence is 15 residues long. Germline CDR1 SGHRS, CDR2 YFSETQ. CDR3 DNA sequence: TGCGCCAGCAGCTTGGGACTAGCGGGCTACAATGAGCAGTTCTTC. Encoded protein: CASSLGLAGYNEQFF.

The rearrangement uses TRBV15 and TRBJ2-5, with D uncertain. Germline values: CDR1 LNHNV, CDR2 YYDKDF (reference sequence). The CDR3 extends over 14 amino acids. V shed 4 bases and J shed 2 bases, with 11 bases lying between them. The CDR3 sequence: CATSINTVQETQYF. As DNA, the CDR3 is TGTGCCACCAGCATAAACACGGTACAAGAGACCCAGTACTTC.

The chain combines TRBV15 with TRBJ2-1, with 11 nucleotides matching TRBD2. This CDR3 is built from 18 residues. J was trimmed by 1 base and V by 0 bases; bases with no gene match: 5. Germline values: CDR1 LNHNV, CDR2 YYDKDF (reference sequence). CDR3 sequence (DNA): TGTGCCACCAGCAGAGATTGGCCTAGCGGGAGGTCCTACAATGAGCAGTTCTTC. As protein: CATSRDWPSGRSYNEQFF.

Worth noting for this clone: The sample holds other DNA sequences that translate to the same CDR3. The V call is TRBV18, the J call TRBJ1-2; D is possibly TRBD1 (5 bases). This CDR3 region has 16 residues. V lost 3 bases, J lost 4 bases, and 18 bases lay in between. Germline loops: CDR1 KGHSH, CDR2 LQKENI. The CDR3 here is CASSPGRADRLYGYTF. For the CDR3, the DNA is TGTGCCAGCTCACCGGGGCGGGCAGATCGCCTCTATGGCTACACCTTC.

The chain uses TRBV5-1 and TRBJ1-6; D possibly corresponds to TRBD1 (6 bases). The CDR3 runs to 14 residues. Germline lookup yields CDR1 SGHRS and CDR2 YFSETQ. The V gene lost 0 bases and the J gene lost 8 bases, with 9 bases spanning the gap. CDR3 sequence (DNA): TGCGCCAGCAGCTTGGGACAGGTTGATTCACCCCTCCACTTT. It encodes CASSLGQVDSPLHF.

The chain carries TRBV28 and TRBJ2-3; the D is unclear. The CDR3 covers 14 residues. Germline CDR1 MDHEN, CDR2 SYDVKM. Trimming pared 4 bases from V and 4 bases from J, leaving 12 bases between. The CDR3 region is CASSSPELADTQYF. The CDR3 DNA follows: TGTGCCAGCAGTTCCCCAGAGTTGGCAGATACGCAGTATTTT.

This chain joins TRBV2 and TRBJ2-1; 11 bases agree with TRBD2. Per the germline V gene, CDR1 is SNHLY and CDR2 is FYNNEI. J gave up 4 bases and V 6 bases, and 5 bases lay outside the gene matches. The CDR3 loop spans 15 amino acids. As DNA, the CDR3 is TGTGCCAGCAGCCCCGGGACTAGCGGATACAATGAGCAGTTCTTC. Translated, it gives CASSPGTSGYNEQFF. Filled out from reference TRBV2 and TRBJ2-1, the complete variable domain reads EPEVTQTPSHQVTQMGQEVILRCVPISNHLYFYWYRQILGQKVEFLVSFYNNEISEKSEIFDDQFSVERPDGSNFTLKIRSTKLEDSAMYFCASSPGTSGYNEQFFGPGTRLTVL.